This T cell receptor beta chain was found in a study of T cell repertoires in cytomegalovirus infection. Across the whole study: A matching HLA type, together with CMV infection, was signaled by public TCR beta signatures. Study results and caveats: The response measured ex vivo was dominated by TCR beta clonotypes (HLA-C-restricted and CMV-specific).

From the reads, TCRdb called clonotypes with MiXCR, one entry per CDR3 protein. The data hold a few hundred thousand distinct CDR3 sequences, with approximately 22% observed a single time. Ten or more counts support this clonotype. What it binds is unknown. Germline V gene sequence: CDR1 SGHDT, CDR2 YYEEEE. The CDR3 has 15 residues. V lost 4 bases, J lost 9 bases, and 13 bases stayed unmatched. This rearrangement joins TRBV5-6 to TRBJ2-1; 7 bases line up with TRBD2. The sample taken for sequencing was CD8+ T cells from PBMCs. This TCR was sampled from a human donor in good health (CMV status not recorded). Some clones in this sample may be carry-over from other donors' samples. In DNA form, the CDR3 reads TGTGCCAGCAGCCTGGGGGGGGGAAGCTGGGGTGAGCAGTTCTTC. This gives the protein CASSLGGGSWGEQFF. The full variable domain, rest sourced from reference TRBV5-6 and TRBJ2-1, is DAGVTQSPTHLIKTRGQQVTLRCSPKSGHDTVSWYQQALGQGPQFIFQYYEEEERQRGNFPDRFSGHQFPNYSSELNVNALLLGDSALYLCASSLGGGSWGEQFFGPGTRLTVL.